The rows below give T cell receptor beta chains drawn from one sample of a study of shared clonotypes between healthy human individuals. Profiled with immunoSEQ multiplex PCR; TCRdb holds only in-frame clones, not every one. The table shows about 670,000 clones, with 55% to 75% occurring only once. Sequenced sample: memory CD4+ T cells sorted from blood. All receptors come from a woman aged 25 to 39 in good health. Both conserved end residues are part of each CDR3. Each record gives: clone size, J gene, V gene, D gene, CDR3 DNA, CDR3 protein. D genes are given only for firm matches. Size tells how often a clone was seen (once, few, many) or the class of an expanded clone, and some rows leave it out.

size: .; J: TRBJ2-4; V: TRBV27; D: TRBD2; DNA: TGTGCCAGCAGGACTCAAGCGGGAGGGCTCTTCTCGGCCAAAAACATTCAGTACTTC; CDR3: CASRTQAGGLFSAKNIQYF
size: .; J: TRBJ1-5; V: TRBV6-5; D: TRBD1; DNA: TGTGCCAGCAGTAGGGACAGGGTTCAGCCCCAGCATTTT; CDR3: CASSRDRVQPQHF
size: .; J: TRBJ2-3; V: TRBV7-9; D: TRBD1; DNA: TGTGCCAGCAGCTCCGGGACAGGGATGGATACGCAGTATTTT; CDR3: CASSSGTGMDTQYF
size: few; J: TRBJ1-2; V: TRBV18; D: .; DNA: TGTGCCAGCTCTTCGTTTCCGGGGGCGTTTAACTATGGCTACACCTTC; CDR3: CASSSFPGAFNYGYTF
size: .; J: TRBJ2-7; V: TRBV27; D: TRBD1; DNA: TGTGTCAGCAGGGGTGGGACAGGGTACTACGAGCAGTACTTC; CDR3: CVSRGGTGYYEQYF
size: .; J: TRBJ2-7; V: TRBV5-1; D: .; DNA: TGCGCCAGCAGCTATATTGAGCAATCCGAGCAGTACTTC; CDR3: CASSYIEQSEQYF
size: .; J: TRBJ2-7; V: TRBV5-1; D: TRBD1; DNA: TGCGCCAGCAGCCCGGGACAGGAGGGGTCTGAGCAGTACTTC; CDR3: CASSPGQEGSEQYF
size: .; J: TRBJ2-7; V: TRBV7-6; D: .; DNA: TGTGCCAGCAGCTCGGGACTCCCACCCGTCGAGCAGTACTTC; CDR3: CASSSGLPPVEQYF
size: .; J: TRBJ1-2; V: TRBV28; D: TRBD1; DNA: TGTGCCAGCAGTCCCGACGGGACAGTTCGAGGCTACACCTTC; CDR3: CASSPDGTVRGYTF
size: few; J: TRBJ2-2; V: TRBV4-1; D: TRBD2; DNA: TGCGCCAGCAGCCAAGGGTATGCCACTAGCGCCAGACGCACCGGGGAGCTGTTTTTT; CDR3: CASSQGYATSARRTGELFF
size: .; J: TRBJ2-3; V: TRBV2; D: TRBD2; DNA: TGTGCCAGCAGTGACGCTAGCGGTGGCGATACGCAGTATTTT; CDR3: CASSDASGGDTQYF
size: .; J: TRBJ2-1; V: TRBV18; D: TRBD1; DNA: TGTGCCAGCTCACCCAGGACAGGGGGGCATGAGCAGTTCTTC; CDR3: CASSPRTGGHEQFF
size: .; J: TRBJ2-7; V: TRBV19; D: TRBD1; DNA: TGTGCCAGTAGTGGACAGGGGTACGAGCAGTACTTC; CDR3: CASSGQGYEQYF
size: .; J: TRBJ2-1; V: TRBV4-1; D: TRBD2; DNA: TGCGCCAGCAGCCAAAAGGAGGGACTAGCGGGAGGGACACTATACAATGAGCAGTTCTTC; CDR3: CASSQKEGLAGGTLYNEQFF
size: .; J: TRBJ2-2; V: TRBV18; D: .; DNA: TGTGCCAGCTCACCAAGGACCGAAACCGGGGAGCTGTTTTTT; CDR3: CASSPRTETGELFF
size: .; J: TRBJ2-7; V: TRBV10-2; D: .; DNA: TGCGCCAGCAGTGTAGCACGGGGCGCCTACGAGCAGTACTTC; CDR3: CASSVARGAYEQYF
size: few; J: TRBJ1-5; V: TRBV28; D: .; DNA: TGTGCCAGCAGTCTGACGGGGGGGAGCCAGCCCCAGCATTTT; CDR3: CASSLTGGSQPQHF
size: .; J: TRBJ2-3; V: TRBV5-1; D: TRBD2; DNA: TGCGCCAGTCGAGCGGGGCACACAGATACGCAGTATTTT; CDR3: CASRAGHTDTQYF
size: .; J: TRBJ2-1; V: TRBV19; D: TRBD2; DNA: TGTGCCAGTAGATCCCTTAGCGGGAGTTTCTACAATGAGCAGTTCTTC; CDR3: CASRSLSGSFYNEQFF
size: .; J: TRBJ2-1; V: TRBV7-7; D: TRBD2; DNA: TGTGCCAGCAGCTCCGGACTAGCGGACTACAATGAGCAGTTCTTC; CDR3: CASSSGLADYNEQFF
size: .; J: TRBJ1-1; V: TRBV11-1; D: TRBD1; DNA: TGTGCCAGCAGCGAGCGAGGGACAGGGGGAACTTTCTTT; CDR3: CASSERGTGGTFF
size: .; J: TRBJ2-3; V: TRBV7-8; D: TRBD2; DNA: TGTGCCAGCAGCTCGCACGTTGGGACTAGCGGCACCGTTAGCACAGATACGCAGTATTTT; CDR3: CASSSHVGTSGTVSTDTQYF
size: .; J: TRBJ2-2; V: TRBV25-1; D: TRBD1; DNA: TGTGCCAGCAGTGTCCGGGACAGGGGAGCCGGGGAGCTGTTTTTT; CDR3: CASSVRDRGAGELFF
size: once; J: TRBJ2-1; V: TRBV5-1; D: TRBD2; DNA: TGCGCCAGCAGCTTGGATCGTAGCGGGAAGGGGCCCAATGAGCAGTTCTTC; CDR3: CASSLDRSGKGPNEQFF
size: few; J: TRBJ2-2; V: TRBV5-4; D: TRBD2; DNA: TGTGCCAGCAGCTTTGCGGGAGCGATCGGGGAGCTGTTTTTT; CDR3: CASSFAGAIGELFF
size: .; J: TRBJ2-3; V: TRBV6-5; D: .; DNA: TGTGCCAGCAGGCCCGGGCGGGCCCCGGGAGATACGCAGTATTTT; CDR3: CASRPGRAPGDTQYF
size: .; J: TRBJ1-2; V: TRBV18; D: .; DNA: TGTGCCAGCTCAAGCGACGCGGGACGGTATGGCTACACCTTC; CDR3: CASSSDAGRYGYTF
size: .; J: TRBJ2-7; V: TRBV18; D: TRBD1; DNA: TGTGCCAGCTCACTGGGACAGTACTACGAGCAGTACTTC; CDR3: CASSLGQYYEQYF
size: .; J: TRBJ2-3; V: TRBV29-1; D: TRBD2; DNA: TGCAGCGTTGAGTCGCCTAGCGGGCTCACAGATACGCAGTATTTT; CDR3: CSVESPSGLTDTQYF
size: once; J: TRBJ1-2; V: TRBV10-3; D: .; DNA: TGTGCCATCAGTGAGAGGGCAGATGGGGTTGGCTATAACTATGGCTACACCTTC; CDR3: CAISERADGVGYNYGYTF
size: few; J: TRBJ1-2; V: TRBV28; D: .; DNA: TGTGCCAGCGCCGACACGGGCTACACCTTC; CDR3: CASADTGYTF
size: few; J: TRBJ1-2; V: TRBV15; D: TRBD1; DNA: TGTGCCACCAGCAGAGAGACAGGGTATCTAGCGGGAGGCTACACCTTC; CDR3: CATSRETGYLAGGYTF
size: .; J: TRBJ2-5; V: TRBV9; D: TRBD2; DNA: TGTGCCAGCAGCGTATCTAGACTAGCGGGAGTAGAGACCCAGTACTTC; CDR3: CASSVSRLAGVETQYF
size: .; J: TRBJ2-1; V: TRBV27; D: TRBD1; DNA: TGTGCCAGCAGTTTATTGGACAGGGGGGTGAATGAGCAGTTCTTC; CDR3: CASSLLDRGVNEQFF
size: few; J: TRBJ2-4; V: TRBV7-9; D: .; DNA: TGTGCCAGCAGCATTAGCTACGGGGCGGGCATTCAGTACTTC; CDR3: CASSISYGAGIQYF
size: .; J: TRBJ2-7; V: TRBV10-1; D: TRBD2; DNA: TGCGCCAGCAGTGAGGGTTCCAGCGGGAACGAGCAGTACTTC; CDR3: CASSEGSSGNEQYF
size: .; J: TRBJ1-1; V: TRBV29-1; D: TRBD1; DNA: TGCAGCGCCATAGGACAGGGGTATGAAGCTTTCTTT; CDR3: CSAIGQGYEAFF
size: .; J: TRBJ1-5; V: TRBV7-8; D: .; DNA: TGTGCCAGCAGCTCCACAGCTTATAGCAATCAGCCCCAGCATTTT; CDR3: CASSSTAYSNQPQHF
size: .; J: TRBJ2-2; V: TRBV7-3; D: .; DNA: TGTGCCAGCAGCTTAGACCAAAACACCGGGGAGCTGTTTTTT; CDR3: CASSLDQNTGELFF
size: few; J: TRBJ2-5; V: TRBV27; D: TRBD2; DNA: TGTGCCAGCAGTCAGATAGCGGGAAGACAGGAGACCCAGTACTTC; CDR3: CASSQIAGRQETQYF